This entry concerns a single T cell receptor (beta chain). These data are taken from a study of blood T cell repertoires in COVID-19. The V gene lost 1 base and the J gene lost 4 bases, with 19 bases spanning the gap. Germline assignment: CDR1 KGHSH and CDR2 LQKENI. The CDR3 is 17 residues long. Sequencing used immunoSEQ multiplex PCR; TCRdb keeps in-frame clones, though not all of them. The table records about 320,000 clones, roughly nine tenths of them present only once. V is TRBV18 and J is TRBJ1-1, with D perhaps TRBD1 (5 bases). Sequencing input: PBMCs or T cells enriched from blood (not recorded which). The receptor was derived from a man aged 60-69 years who had recovered from COVID-19. CDR3 bases: TGTGCCAGCTCACCACAAAACCCCAGGGCCTCCGGCACTGAAGCTTTCTTT. The encoded protein is CASSPQNPRASGTEAFF.